This T cell receptor (beta chain) was documented in a study of blood T cell repertoires in COVID-19. Study details: Sites across the United States, Italy and Spain contributed samples from acute and convalescent COVID-19. In each case, the material was cDNA or gDNA derived from T cells, B-cell-depleted T cells, or PBMCs.

In the study's own analysis: Estimation of nucleated cell counts was performed using reference gene primer amplification. Only in-frame clones appear in the TCRdb table, and some are missing; sequencing was by immunoSEQ multiplex PCR. D and trimming come from the DNA, and the V and J calls and clone size come from that table. Of around 99,000 clones in the sample, around 89% were seen once. Material: peripheral blood. The source of this sequence is a man aged 50 or older with active or convalescent COVID-19.

The CDR3 sequence is CASSGTGLLNEKLFF. CDR3 nucleotide sequence: TGTGCCAGCAGCGGGACAGGACTTCTTAATGAAAAACTGTTTTTT. The rearrangement joins TRBV5-5 to TRBJ1-4, with 8 bases that match TRBD1. The V and J ends lost 4 bases and 4 bases, in that order; junction bases with no gene match: 6. This CDR3 spans 15 amino acids. From germline, CDR1 is SGHKS and CDR2 YYEKEE (reference sequence).